Below are 30 T cell receptor beta chains sequenced from a single sample in a study of T cells after posttransplantation cyclophosphamide. Controls had myeloablative marrow grafts with methotrexate and calcineurin inhibitor, sampled at 1 year. Profiled with immunoSEQ multiplex PCR; TCRdb holds only in-frame clones, not every one. The data show about 22,000 clones, 89% seen once. Sequenced material: PBMCs, taken after an allogeneic stem cell transplant with a calcineurin inhibitor and methotrexate. These receptors were collected from a female patient aged 50 to 65 who received an allogeneic stem cell transplant from an unrelated donor, was CMV-positive, and had chronic GVHD only. Some T cells may possibly be graft donor cells.

The chain has TRBV19 and TRBJ2-7; TRBD1 might be the D (6 bases). The CDR3 loop spans 14 amino acids. V shed 6 bases and J shed 1 base, with 13 bases lying between them. Germline CDR1 reads LNHDA; CDR2 reads SQIVND (reference sequence). This CDR3 reads CASSPSGQSYEQYF. The CDR3 bases are TGTGCCAGTAGCCCCTCAGGACAGTCCTACGAGCAGTACTTC.

J is TRBJ2-7 and V is TRBV28; 8 bases are a match to TRBD1. V lost 6 bases and J lost 6; bases outside the gene matches: 4. The CDR3 is 12 residues long. The germline CDR1 and CDR2 sequences are MDHEN and SYDVKM. CDR3 coding DNA: TGTGCCAGCAGGCATGACAGGGGCGAGCAGTACTTC. Translating it yields CASRHDRGEQYF.

The rearrangement joins TRBV7-6 to TRBJ1-2; 8 nucleotides align to TRBD1. CDR3 length equals 16 residues. The germline V gene encodes CDR1 SGHVS and CDR2 FNYEAQ. The V and J ends lost 5 bases and 8 bases, in that order; junction bases with no gene match: 16. The CDR3 is CASSEGYRGKQGGYTF. CDR3 in DNA: TGTGCCAGCAGCGAAGGGTACAGGGGGAAACAAGGGGGCTACACCTTC.

V and J are TRBV20-1 and TRBJ1-1, with D possibly being TRBD1 (6 bases). V was shortened by 7 bases and J by 10 bases, with 13 bases between the two germline ends. The CDR3 totals 10 residues. Looked up from germline, CDR1 is DFQATT and CDR2 is SNEGSKA (reference sequence). CDR3 sequence: CSDPTGPAFF. The CDR3 DNA reads TGCAGTGACCCGACAGGACCAGCTTTCTTT.

This chain connects TRBV5-1 to TRBJ2-3, with 7 bases fitting TRBD2. Germline CDR1 SGHRS, CDR2 YFSETQ. The CDR3 is made up of 15 amino acids. J gave up 4 bases and V 1 base, and 6 bases lay outside the gene matches. The chain's CDR3 is CASSLTGRAADTQYF. As DNA, the CDR3 is TGCGCCAGCAGCTTGACGGGGAGGGCCGCAGATACGCAGTATTTT.

The count of this clone is one. This sequence joins TRBV7-9 and TRBJ1-5; D unclear. The CDR3 is 14 residues long. Germline CDR1 and CDR2: SEHNR and FQNEAQ (reference sequence). Trimming pared 5 bases from V and 2 bases from J, leaving 10 bases between. The CDR3 loop is CASSTTPGNQPQHF. CDR3 bases: TGTGCCAGCAGCACGACTCCCGGCAATCAGCCCCAGCATTTT.

This chain connects TRBV11-2 to TRBJ1-2; no reliable D call. Trimming left V 0 bases short and J 4 bases short, with 9 bases between. The CDR3 runs 14 residues. Germline CDR1 SGHAT, CDR2 FQNNGV. DNA of the CDR3: TGTGCCAGCAGCTTAGATCTACAGATCTATGGCTACACCTTC. It translates to CASSLDLQIYGYTF. The whole variable domain, filled in from reference TRBV11-2 and TRBJ1-2, reads EAGVAQSPRYKIIEKRQSVAFWCNPISGHATLYWYQQILGQGPKLLIQFQNNGVVDDSQLPKDRFSAERLKGVDSTLKIQPAKLEDSAVYLCASSLDLQIYGYTFGSGTRLTVV.

V and J are TRBV19 and TRBJ2-5, with D perhaps matching TRBD2 (5 bases). Trimming stripped 5 bases from V and 11 bases from J, with 21 bases between. The CDR3 extends over 14 amino acids. Germline V CDR1 and CDR2: LNHDA, SQIVND (reference sequence). CDR3 sequence (DNA): TGTGCCAGTAGTCCCCTAGTGGGCCTTGGGGAGCAGTACTTC. This translates into CASSPLVGLGEQYF.

The chain carries TRBV18 and TRBJ1-5, with D perhaps matching TRBD1 (6 bases). V was trimmed by 4 bases and J by 0 bases, leaving 7 bases between them. Germline CDR1 and CDR2: KGHSH and LQKENI. There are 14 residues in the CDR3. CDR3 sequence: CASSQGDSNQPQHF. Written as DNA, the CDR3 is TGTGCCAGCTCACAGGGGGATAGCAATCAGCCCCAGCATTTT.

The V and J genes are TRBV7-8 and TRBJ2-7; D possibly corresponds to TRBD1 (6 bases). Trimming left V 0 bases short and J 3 bases short, with 12 bases between. Germline CDR1 SGHVS, CDR2 FQNEAQ. This CDR3 is 15 amino acids long. The CDR3, as DNA: TGTGCCAGCAGCTTAGCGATCGGACAGCTCTACGAGCAGTACTTC. Translating gives CASSLAIGQLYEQYF.

The chain combines TRBV9 with TRBJ2-2, with D possibly being TRBD2 (5 bases). Trimming removed 1 base at V and 3 bases at J, with 10 bases between. The CDR3 contains 15 residues. The germline V gene encodes CDR1 SGDLS and CDR2 YYNGEE. This CDR3 is CASSVSAGYTGELFF. CDR3 DNA: TGTGCCAGCAGCGTAAGTGCGGGTTACACCGGGGAGCTGTTTTTT.

J is TRBJ2-3 and V is TRBV6-1; 7 bases align to TRBD2. This CDR3 comprises 13 residues. Germline V gene data show CDR1 as MNHNS and CDR2 as SASEGT. Germline trimming cut 7 bases from V and 4 bases from J; bases unmatched to any gene: 5. CDR3 amino acids: CASKLAIADTQYF. The CDR3 nucleotides are TGTGCCAGCAAACTAGCGATCGCAGATACGCAGTATTTT.

The V and J genes are TRBV10-1 and TRBJ2-6; TRBD1 is a possible D gene (6 bases). Trimming removed 8 bases from V and 0 bases from J, with 14 bases in between. The CDR3 totals 16 residues. Per germline, CDR1 WNHNN and CDR2 SYGVQD (reference sequence). The CDR3 nucleotides read TGCGCCAGCTCGTTGACAGGCCCCTCTGGGGCCAACGTCCTGACTTTC. Translated, it gives CASSLTGPSGANVLTF.

The chain carries TRBV28 and TRBJ1-1; the D gene is possibly TRBD1 (5 bases). Germline CDR1 and CDR2: MDHEN and SYDVKM. The length of the CDR3 is 13 residues. Between the trimmed V and J ends, which lost 10 bases and 3 bases, there was a span of 15 bases. This chain's CDR3 is CATGGRRDTEAFF. The CDR3 DNA follows: TGTGCCACCGGGGGACGGAGGGACACTGAAGCTTTCTTT. Full variable domain (outside the CDR3, taken from reference TRBV28 and TRBJ1-1): DVKVTQSSRYLVKRTGEKVFLECVQDMDHENMFWYRQDPGLGLRLIYFSYDVKMKEKGDIPEGYSVSREKKERFSLILESASTNQTSMYLCATGGRRDTEAFFGQGTRLTVV.

The chain uses TRBV2 and TRBJ2-5; D is undetermined. Looked up from germline, CDR1 is SNHLY and CDR2 is FYNNEI. The ends were cut back, 4 bases at V and 5 bases at J, with 20 bases in the middle. CDR3 size: 16 residues. CDR3 DNA sequence: TGTGCCAGCAGTGCCGTTAGCCCCGGTTTTGGGGAGACCCAGTACTTC. Translation: CASSAVSPGFGETQYF. Drawing the rest from reference TRBV2 and TRBJ2-5, the complete variable domain is EPEVTQTPSHQVTQMGQEVILRCVPISNHLYFYWYRQILGQKVEFLVSFYNNEISEKSEIFDDQFSVERPDGSNFTLKIRSTKLEDSAMYFCASSAVSPGFGETQYFGPGTRLLVL.

The chain uses TRBV18 and TRBJ1-5, with D hard to call. From germline, CDR1 is KGHSH and CDR2 LQKENI. CDR3 length equals 13 residues. With 10 bases removed from V and 0 bases from J, the gap between germline ends came to 10 bases. The CDR3 DNA reads as TGTGCCACCTCCGGGTTTAGCAATCAGCCCCAGCATTTT. Translating it yields CATSGFSNQPQHF. The full variable domain, its missing parts supplied by reference TRBV18 and TRBJ1-5, is NAGVMQNPRHLVRRRGQEARLRCSPMKGHSHVYWYRQLPEEGLKFMVYLQKENIIDESGMPKERFSAEFPKEGPSILRIQQVVRGDSAAYFCATSGFSNQPQHFGDGTRLSIL.

CDR3 in DNA: TGTGCCAGCAGCCAGTGGAGCGGGGGGCTGGATACGCAGTATTTT. Translating it yields CASSQWSGGLDTQYF. V is TRBV27 and J is TRBJ2-3, with 9 bases aligning to TRBD2. CDR3 length: 15 amino acids. The trim removed 6 bases at V and 6 bases at J, leaving 10 bases unmatched. Germline V gene data show CDR1 as MNHEY and CDR2 as SMNVEV (reference sequence).

This chain links TRBV27 with TRBJ2-3; no reliable D call. The germline V gene encodes CDR1 MNHEY and CDR2 SMNVEV (reference sequence). V lost 8 bases to trimming and J lost 2 bases, with 11 bases between them. The CDR3 runs 13 residues. The CDR3 loop is CASGTAPTDTQYF. CDR3 in DNA: TGTGCCAGCGGCACAGCCCCCACAGATACGCAGTATTTT.

The CDR3 nucleotides read TGTGCCAGCAGTTCTACACACCGTCCGGACTCCCAAGAGACCCAGTACTTC. Translated, it gives CASSSTHRPDSQETQYF. The J gene is TRBJ2-5, the V gene TRBV28; D might be TRBD2 (5 bases). V was cut by 4 bases and J by 1 base, with 19 bases left in between. The CDR3 extends over 17 amino acids. Germline loops: CDR1 MDHEN, CDR2 SYDVKM.

The chain recombines TRBV19 with TRBJ2-5, with 8 bases aligning to TRBD1. This CDR3 comprises 15 residues. Germline assignment: CDR1 LNHDA and CDR2 SQIVND (reference sequence). With 5 bases clipped from V and 4 bases from J, the junction kept 9 bases outside the gene matches. In nucleotides, the CDR3 is TGTGCCAGTAGTCCTACCACCGACAGGGGAGAGACCCAGTACTTC. Its translation is CASSPTTDRGETQYF.

The chain joins TRBV11-3 to TRBJ1-1; TRBD1 matches at 7 bases. This CDR3 region has 14 residues. V shed 1 base and J 1 base; nucleotides not matched to a gene: 0. CDR1 SGHNT and CDR2 YENEEA come from the germline V gene. The CDR3 DNA is TGTGCCAGCAGCTTAGGACAGGGGAACACTGAAGCTTTCTTT. This sequence encodes CASSLGQGNTEAFF.

This sequence joins TRBV19 and TRBJ2-1, with no clear D. This CDR3 is built from 12 residues. Germline loops: CDR1 LNHDA, CDR2 SQIVND (reference sequence). V was pared by 5 bases and J by 8 bases, with 10 bases between. The CDR3 region has the DNA TGTGCCAGTAGTGTTTCTCTTTATGAGCAGTTCTTC. Amino acid sequence: CASSVSLYEQFF. Full variable domain (rest looked up from reference TRBV19 and TRBJ2-1): DGGITQSPKYLFRKEGQNVTLSCEQNLNHDAMYWYRQDPGQGLRLIYYSQIVNDFQKGDIAEGYSVSREKKESFPLTVTSAQKNPTAFYLCASSVSLYEQFFGPGTRLTVL.

Concerning this clone itself: The junction and the germline gene differ at one end; a read error may be behind it. The chain has TRBV18 and TRBJ2-5; 7 positions match TRBD1. The CDR3 covers 15 residues. The germline CDR1 and CDR2 sequences are KGHSH and LQKENI. The CDR3 DNA reads TGTGCCAGCTCACGGGGACAGACCCTCGGGGAGACCCGGTACTTC. It codes for CASSRGQTLGETRYF.

This rearrangement joins TRBV5-1 to TRBJ1-4; the match to TRBD1 covers 7 bases. With V trimmed by 4 bases and J by 8 bases, 8 bases remained unmatched. Looked up from germline, CDR1 is SGHRS and CDR2 is YFSETQ. The CDR3 loop spans 14 amino acids. The CDR3 DNA reads TGCGCCAGCAGCCCGGACAGGATAAACGAAAAACTGTTTTTT. This codes for CASSPDRINEKLFF.

This clone was picked up one time. The rearrangement uses TRBV6-5 and TRBJ2-1; 10 positions agree with TRBD2. The CDR3 is 14 amino acids. With V trimmed by 2 bases and J by 9 bases, 4 bases remained unmatched. Looked up from germline, CDR1 is MNHEY and CDR2 is SVGAGI. CDR3 nucleotides: TGTGCCAGCAGTTACGGACTAGCGGTTGCTGAGCAGTTCTTC. Translation gives CASSYGLAVAEQFF.

This chain uses TRBV4-3 with TRBJ2-7; TRBD2 matches at 8 bases. Per germline, CDR1 LGHNA and CDR2 YSLEER. The length of the CDR3 is 16 residues. The J segment lost 2 bases and the V segment lost 0 bases, leaving 6 bases of the junction unmatched. The CDR3 nucleotides are TGCGCCAGCAGCCAAGATCTCGGGAGGGGTACCTACGAGCAGTACTTC. It yields the protein CASSQDLGRGTYEQYF.

This CDR3 reads CASSLSVTADTQYF. The CDR3 DNA follows: TGTGCCAGCAGCTTGAGCGTAACCGCGGATACGCAGTATTTT. V is TRBV7-9 and J is TRBJ2-3; D ambiguous. Germline V gene lookup returns CDR1 SEHNR and CDR2 FQNEAQ (reference sequence). The V gene lost 3 bases and the J gene lost 6 bases, with 13 bases spanning the gap. The CDR3 is 14 amino acids.

The rearrangement links TRBV27 to TRBJ2-2; 7 nucleotides match TRBD1. After removal of 7 bases from V and 4 bases from J, the junction contained 9 bases not matched to a gene. This CDR3 has 15 amino acids. From germline, CDR1 is MNHEY and CDR2 SMNVEV (reference sequence). Written as DNA, the CDR3 is TGTGCCAGCAAACGACAGGGAGCGACCACCGGGGAGCTGTTTTTT. Amino acid sequence: CASKRQGATTGELFF.

V gene TRBV2 combines with J gene TRBJ2-2, with 10 bases that match TRBD2. CDR1 and CDR2 (germline): SNHLY, FYNNEI. V was clipped by 5 bases and J by 0 bases; unmatched bases: 6. This CDR3 spans 17 amino acids. In DNA form, the CDR3 reads TGTGCCAGCAGTTATCCGGGACTAGCGCCGAACACCGGGGAGCTGTTTTTT. Its translation: CASSYPGLAPNTGELFF.

The chain carries TRBV19 and TRBJ2-7; 10 bases match TRBD1. The germline V gene has CDR1 LNHDA and CDR2 SQIVND (reference sequence). Trimming at V came to 6 bases and at J to 3 bases, leaving 5 bases not matched to a gene. The CDR3 consists of 14 residues. In nucleotides, the CDR3 is TGTGCCAGTAGAGCCGGGACAGGGGTCTACGAGCAGTACTTC. Translation gives CASRAGTGVYEQYF.